Here is one T cell receptor (beta chain) with its context. Its antigen is as yet unknown. The PCR made use of 60 Vbeta and 13 Jbeta primers. Profiling relied on immunoSEQ multiplex PCR, and the TCRdb table lists in-frame clones only, not all of them. Of around 170,000 clones in the sample, roughly 82% are singletons; the top ten hold around 2.5%. This sample stems from a study of cytomegalovirus exposure and HLA in healthy donors. Findings of the study overall: Whilst most TCR sequences proved rare, a subset of public TCRs occurred across many donors. Follow-up analysis seemed to connect common viral pathogens with several of the most significant clusters identified.

The CDR3 spans 14 residues. The germline CDR1 and CDR2 sequences are LGHNA and YSLEER. V shed 3 bases and J 7 bases; nucleotides not matched to a gene: 6. The source material was PBMCs. The TCR originated in a woman aged 45 to 65 in good health and CMV-seropositive. The chain links TRBV4-3 to TRBJ2-7; 10 nucleotides match TRBD1. In nucleotides, the CDR3 is TGCGCCAGCAGCCACCGGACAGGGGGAGGGGAGCAGTACTTC. It is translated as CASSHRTGGGEQYF.